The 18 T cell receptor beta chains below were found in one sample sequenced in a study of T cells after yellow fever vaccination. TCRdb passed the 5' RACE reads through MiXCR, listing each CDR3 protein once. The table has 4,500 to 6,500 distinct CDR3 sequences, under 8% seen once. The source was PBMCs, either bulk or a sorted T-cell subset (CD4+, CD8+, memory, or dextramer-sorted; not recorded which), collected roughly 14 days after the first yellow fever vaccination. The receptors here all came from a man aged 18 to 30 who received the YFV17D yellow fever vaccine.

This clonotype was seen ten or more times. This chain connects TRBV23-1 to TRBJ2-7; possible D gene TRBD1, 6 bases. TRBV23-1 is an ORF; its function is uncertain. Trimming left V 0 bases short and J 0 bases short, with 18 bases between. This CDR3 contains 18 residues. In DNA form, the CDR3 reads TGCGCCAGCAGTCAATCCATAAGAGGCCAGGGGAGCTCCTACGAGCAGTACGTC. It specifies CASSQSIRGQGSSYEQYV.

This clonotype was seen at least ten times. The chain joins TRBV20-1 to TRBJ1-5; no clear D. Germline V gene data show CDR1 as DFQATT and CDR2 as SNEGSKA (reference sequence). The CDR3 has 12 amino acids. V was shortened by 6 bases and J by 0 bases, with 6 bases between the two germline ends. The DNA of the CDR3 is TGCAGTGCGCAGTATAGCAATCAGCCCCAGCATTTT. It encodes CSAQYSNQPQHF.

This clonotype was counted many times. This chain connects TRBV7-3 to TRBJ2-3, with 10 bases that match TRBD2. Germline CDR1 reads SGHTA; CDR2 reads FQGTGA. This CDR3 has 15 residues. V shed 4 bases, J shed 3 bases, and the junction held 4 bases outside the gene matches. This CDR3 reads CASSSRSGGTDTQYF. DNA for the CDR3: TGTGCCAGCAGCTCCCGTAGCGGGGGGACAGATACGCAGTATTTT.

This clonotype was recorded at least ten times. The CDR3 loop is CASSDDQGLNSPLHF. In nucleotides, the CDR3 is TGTGCCAGCAGCGACGATCAGGGGCTTAATTCACCCCTCCACTTT. The chain uses TRBV7-6 and TRBJ1-6, with D possibly TRBD1 on 6 matching bases. The V and J ends lost 5 bases and 6 bases respectively, with 14 bases between them. Germline-derived CDR1 and CDR2 are SGHVS and FNYEAQ. This CDR3 comprises 15 residues.

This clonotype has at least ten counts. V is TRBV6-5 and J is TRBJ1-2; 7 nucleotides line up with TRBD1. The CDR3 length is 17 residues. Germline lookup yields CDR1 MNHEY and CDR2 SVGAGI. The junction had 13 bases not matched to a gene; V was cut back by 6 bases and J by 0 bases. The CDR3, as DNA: TGTGCCAGCAGATCCGGGACAGTCCCTAACACTAACTATGGCTACACCTTC. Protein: CASRSGTVPNTNYGYTF.

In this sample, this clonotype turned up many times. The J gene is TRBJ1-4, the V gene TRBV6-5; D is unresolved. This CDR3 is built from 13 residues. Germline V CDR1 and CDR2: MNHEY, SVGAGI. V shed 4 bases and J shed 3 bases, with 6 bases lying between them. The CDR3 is CASSWIANEKLFF. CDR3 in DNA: TGTGCCAGCAGTTGGATTGCTAATGAAAAACTGTTTTTT.

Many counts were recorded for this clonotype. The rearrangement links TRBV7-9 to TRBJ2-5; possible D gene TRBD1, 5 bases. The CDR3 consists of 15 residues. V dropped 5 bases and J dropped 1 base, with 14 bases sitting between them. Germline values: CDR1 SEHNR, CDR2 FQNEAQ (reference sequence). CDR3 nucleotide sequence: TGTGCCAGCAGCCGCCGTTCAGGGCCCCAAGAGACCCAGTACTTC. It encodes CASSRRSGPQETQYF.

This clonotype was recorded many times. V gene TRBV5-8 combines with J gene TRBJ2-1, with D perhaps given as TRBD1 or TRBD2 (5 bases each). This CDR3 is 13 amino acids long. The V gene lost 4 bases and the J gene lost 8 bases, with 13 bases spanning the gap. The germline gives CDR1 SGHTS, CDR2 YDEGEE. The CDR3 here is CASSLGRGDEQFF. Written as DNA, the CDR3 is TGTGCCAGCAGCCTGGGGAGAGGGGATGAGCAGTTCTTC.

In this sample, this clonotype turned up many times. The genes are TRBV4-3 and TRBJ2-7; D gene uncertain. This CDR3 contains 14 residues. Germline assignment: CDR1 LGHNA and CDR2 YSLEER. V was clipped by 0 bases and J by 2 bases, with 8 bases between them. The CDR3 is CASSQDWAPYEQYF. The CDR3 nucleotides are TGCGCCAGCAGCCAAGATTGGGCCCCCTACGAGCAGTACTTC.

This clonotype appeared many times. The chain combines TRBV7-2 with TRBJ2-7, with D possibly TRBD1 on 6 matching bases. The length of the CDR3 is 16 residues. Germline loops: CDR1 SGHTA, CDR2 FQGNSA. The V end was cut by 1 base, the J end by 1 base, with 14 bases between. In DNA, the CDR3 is TGTGCCAGCAGCTTAGGATGGACAGCCAGTTCCTACGAGCAGTACTTC. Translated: CASSLGWTASSYEQYF.

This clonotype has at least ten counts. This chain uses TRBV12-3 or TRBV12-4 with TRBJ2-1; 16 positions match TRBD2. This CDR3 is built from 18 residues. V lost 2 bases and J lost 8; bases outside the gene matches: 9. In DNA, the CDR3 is TGTGCCAGCAGTTTAATGGGACTAGCGGGGGGGTCTTTCCATGAGCAGTTCTTC. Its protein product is CASSLMGLAGGSFHEQFF.

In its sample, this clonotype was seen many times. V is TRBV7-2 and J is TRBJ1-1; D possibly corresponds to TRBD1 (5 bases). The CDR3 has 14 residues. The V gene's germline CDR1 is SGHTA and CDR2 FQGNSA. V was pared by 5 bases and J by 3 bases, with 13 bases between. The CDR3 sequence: CASSPSGWDTEAFF. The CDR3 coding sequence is TGTGCCAGCAGCCCGTCAGGGTGGGACACTGAAGCTTTCTTT.

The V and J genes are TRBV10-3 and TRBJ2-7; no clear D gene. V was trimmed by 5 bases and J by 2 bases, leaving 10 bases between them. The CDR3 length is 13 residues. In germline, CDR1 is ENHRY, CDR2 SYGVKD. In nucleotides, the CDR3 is TGTGCCATCAGTTCCTGGACCCCCTACGAGCAGTACTTC. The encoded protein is CAISSWTPYEQYF.

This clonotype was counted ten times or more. In nucleotides, the CDR3 is TGCGCCAGCAGCCAAGAGGCGGAAGTCGGGGAAAAACTGTTTTTT. Translating gives CASSQEAEVGEKLFF. The chain has TRBV4-3 and TRBJ1-4; D gene unclear. Germline assignment: CDR1 LGHNA and CDR2 YSLEER. The CDR3 loop spans 15 amino acids. Trimming took 0 bases from V and 8 from J, leaving 13 bases between them.

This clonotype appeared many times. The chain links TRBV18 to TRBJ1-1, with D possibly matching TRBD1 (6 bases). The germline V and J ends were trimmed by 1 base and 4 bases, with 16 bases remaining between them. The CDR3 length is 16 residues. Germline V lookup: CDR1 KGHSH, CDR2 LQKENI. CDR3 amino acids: CASSPRVQQGITEAFF. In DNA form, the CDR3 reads TGTGCCAGCTCACCACGTGTTCAACAGGGTATCACTGAAGCTTTCTTT.

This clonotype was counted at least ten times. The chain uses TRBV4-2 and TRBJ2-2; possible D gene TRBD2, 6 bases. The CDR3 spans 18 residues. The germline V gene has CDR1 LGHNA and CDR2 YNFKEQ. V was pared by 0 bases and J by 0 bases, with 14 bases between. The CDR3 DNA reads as TGTGCCAGCAGCCAAGAATATAGCGGAGACACGAACACCGGGGAGCTGTTTTTT. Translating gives CASSQEYSGDTNTGELFF.

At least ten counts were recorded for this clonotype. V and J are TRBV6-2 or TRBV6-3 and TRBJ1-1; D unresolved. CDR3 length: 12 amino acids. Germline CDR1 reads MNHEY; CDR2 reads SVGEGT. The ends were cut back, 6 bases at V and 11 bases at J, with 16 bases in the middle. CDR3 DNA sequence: TGTGCCAGCAGAAGGTGGCTCGGTCAGGCTTTCTTT. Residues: CASRRWLGQAFF.

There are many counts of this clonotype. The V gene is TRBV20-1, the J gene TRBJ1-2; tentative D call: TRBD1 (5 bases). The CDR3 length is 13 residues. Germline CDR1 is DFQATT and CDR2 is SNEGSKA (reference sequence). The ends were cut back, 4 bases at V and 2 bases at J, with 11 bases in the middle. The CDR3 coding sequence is TGCAGTGCTATCGGGACGGCAAACTATGGCTACACCTTC. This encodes CSAIGTANYGYTF.